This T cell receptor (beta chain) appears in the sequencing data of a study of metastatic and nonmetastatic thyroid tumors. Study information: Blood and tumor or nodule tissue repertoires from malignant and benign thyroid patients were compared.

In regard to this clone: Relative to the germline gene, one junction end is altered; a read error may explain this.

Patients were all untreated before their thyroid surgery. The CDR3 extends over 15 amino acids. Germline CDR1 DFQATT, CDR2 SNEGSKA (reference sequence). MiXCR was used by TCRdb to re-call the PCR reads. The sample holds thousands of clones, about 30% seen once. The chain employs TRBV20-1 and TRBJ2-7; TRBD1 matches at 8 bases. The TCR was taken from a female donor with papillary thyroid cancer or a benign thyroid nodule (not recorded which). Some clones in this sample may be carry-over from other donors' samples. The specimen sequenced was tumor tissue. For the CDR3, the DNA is TGCAGTGCTAGTGACCCGGGACAGGTGTGGGACGAGCAATACTTC. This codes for CSASDPGQVWDEQYF.